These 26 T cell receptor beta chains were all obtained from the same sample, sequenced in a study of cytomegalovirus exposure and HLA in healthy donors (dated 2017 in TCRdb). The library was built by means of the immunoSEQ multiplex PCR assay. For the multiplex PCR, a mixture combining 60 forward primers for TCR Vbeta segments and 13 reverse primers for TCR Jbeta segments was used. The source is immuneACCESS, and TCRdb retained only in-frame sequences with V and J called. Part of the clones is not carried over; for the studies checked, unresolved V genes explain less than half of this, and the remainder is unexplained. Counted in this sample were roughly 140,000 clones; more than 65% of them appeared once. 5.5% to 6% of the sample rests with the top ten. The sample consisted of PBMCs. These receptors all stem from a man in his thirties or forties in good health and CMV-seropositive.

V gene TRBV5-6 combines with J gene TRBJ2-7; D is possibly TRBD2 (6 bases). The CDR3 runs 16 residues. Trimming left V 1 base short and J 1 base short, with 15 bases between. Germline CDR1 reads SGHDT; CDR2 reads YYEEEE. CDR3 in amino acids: CASSLYGKTSSYEQYF. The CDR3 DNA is TGTGCCAGCAGCTTGTACGGCAAGACTAGTTCCTACGAGCAGTACTTC.

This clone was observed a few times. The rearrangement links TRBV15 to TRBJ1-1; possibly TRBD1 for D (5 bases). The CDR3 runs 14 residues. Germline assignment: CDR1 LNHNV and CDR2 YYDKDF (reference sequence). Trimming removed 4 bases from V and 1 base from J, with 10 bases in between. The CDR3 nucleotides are TGTGCCACCAGCAAAACCGGACAGAACACTGAAGCTTTCTTT. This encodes CATSKTGQNTEAFF.

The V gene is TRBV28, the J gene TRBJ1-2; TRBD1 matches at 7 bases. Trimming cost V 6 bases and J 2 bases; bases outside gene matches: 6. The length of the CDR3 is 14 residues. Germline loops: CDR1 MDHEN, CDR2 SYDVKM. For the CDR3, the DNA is TGTGCCAGCAGCCGGGACAGTTTGAACTATGGCTACACCTTC. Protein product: CASSRDSLNYGYTF.

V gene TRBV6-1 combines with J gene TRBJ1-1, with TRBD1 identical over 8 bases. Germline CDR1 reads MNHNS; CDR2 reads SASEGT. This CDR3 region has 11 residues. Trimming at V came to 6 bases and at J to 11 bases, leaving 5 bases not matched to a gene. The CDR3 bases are TGTGCCAGCAGGGACAGGGAGGAGGCTTTCTTT. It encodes CASRDREEAFF.

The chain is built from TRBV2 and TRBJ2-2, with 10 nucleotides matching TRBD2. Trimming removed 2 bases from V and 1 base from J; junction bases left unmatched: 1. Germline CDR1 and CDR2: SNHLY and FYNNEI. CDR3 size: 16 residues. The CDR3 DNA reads TGTGCCAGCAGTGAAAGGACTAGCGGGAACACCGGGGAGCTGTTTTTT. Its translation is CASSERTSGNTGELFF.

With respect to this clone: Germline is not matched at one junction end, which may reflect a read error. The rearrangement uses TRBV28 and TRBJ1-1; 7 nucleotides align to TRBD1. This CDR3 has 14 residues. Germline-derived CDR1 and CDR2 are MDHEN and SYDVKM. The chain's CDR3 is CASGLFKGATEAFF. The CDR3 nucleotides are TGTGCCAGCGGTTTATTTAAGGGGGCCACTGAAGCTTTCTTT. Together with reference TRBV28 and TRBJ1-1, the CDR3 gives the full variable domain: DVKVTQSSRYLVKRTGEKVFLECVQDMDHENMFWYRQDPGLGLRLIYFSYDVKMKEKGDIPEGYSVSREKKERFSLILESASTNQTSMYLCASGLFKGATEAFFGQGTRLTVV.

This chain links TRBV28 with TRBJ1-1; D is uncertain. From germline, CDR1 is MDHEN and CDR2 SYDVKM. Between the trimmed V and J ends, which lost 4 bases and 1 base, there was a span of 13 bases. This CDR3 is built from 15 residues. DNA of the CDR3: TGTGCCAGCAGTTGGGCAGCCGGTGAGAACACTGAAGCTTTCTTT. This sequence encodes CASSWAAGENTEAFF.

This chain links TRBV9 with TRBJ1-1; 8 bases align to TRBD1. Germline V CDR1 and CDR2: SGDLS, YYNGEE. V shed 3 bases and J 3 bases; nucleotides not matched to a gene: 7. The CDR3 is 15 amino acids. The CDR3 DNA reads TGTGCCAGCAGCGCTCCAGGGGGCTTTGACACTGAAGCTTTCTTT. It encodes CASSAPGGFDTEAFF.

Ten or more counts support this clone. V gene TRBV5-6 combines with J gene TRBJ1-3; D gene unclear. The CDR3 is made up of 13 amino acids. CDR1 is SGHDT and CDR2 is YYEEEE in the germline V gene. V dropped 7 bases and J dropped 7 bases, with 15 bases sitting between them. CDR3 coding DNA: TGTGCCAGCGAAGAAACGGGGTGGAACACCATATATTTT. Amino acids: CASEETGWNTIYF.

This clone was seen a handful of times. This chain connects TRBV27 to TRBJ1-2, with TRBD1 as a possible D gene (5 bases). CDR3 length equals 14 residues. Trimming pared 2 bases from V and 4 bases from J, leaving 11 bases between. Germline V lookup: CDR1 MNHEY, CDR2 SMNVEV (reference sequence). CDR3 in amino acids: CASSLMGGGYGYTF. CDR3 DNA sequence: TGTGCCAGCAGTTTAATGGGGGGGGGCTATGGCTACACCTTC.

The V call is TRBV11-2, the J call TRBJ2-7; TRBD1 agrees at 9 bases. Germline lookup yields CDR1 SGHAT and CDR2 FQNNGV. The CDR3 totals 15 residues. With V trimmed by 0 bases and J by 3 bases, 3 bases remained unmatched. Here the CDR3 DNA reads TGTGCCAGCAGCTTAGATTCGACAGGGGGCTACGAGCAGTACTTC. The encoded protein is CASSLDSTGGYEQYF.

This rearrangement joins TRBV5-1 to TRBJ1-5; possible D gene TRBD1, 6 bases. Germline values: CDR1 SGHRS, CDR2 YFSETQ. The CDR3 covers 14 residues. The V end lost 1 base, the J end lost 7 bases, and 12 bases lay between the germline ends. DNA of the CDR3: TGCGCCAGCAGCTTGTCGACAGGAAAACAGCCCCAGCATTTT. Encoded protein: CASSLSTGKQPQHF.

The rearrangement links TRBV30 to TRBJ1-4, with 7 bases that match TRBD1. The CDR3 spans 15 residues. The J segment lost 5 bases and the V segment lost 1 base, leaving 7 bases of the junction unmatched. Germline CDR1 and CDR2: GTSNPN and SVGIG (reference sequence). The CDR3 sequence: CAWSARQGWNEKLFF. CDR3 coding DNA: TGTGCCTGGAGTGCCCGACAGGGATGGAATGAAAAACTGTTTTTT. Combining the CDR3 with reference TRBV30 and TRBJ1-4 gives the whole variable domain SQTIHQWPATLVQPVGSPLSLECTVEGTSNPNLYWYRQAAGRGLQLLFYSVGIGQISSEVPQNLSASRPQDRQFILSSKKLLLSDSGFYLCAWSARQGWNEKLFFGSGTQLSVL.

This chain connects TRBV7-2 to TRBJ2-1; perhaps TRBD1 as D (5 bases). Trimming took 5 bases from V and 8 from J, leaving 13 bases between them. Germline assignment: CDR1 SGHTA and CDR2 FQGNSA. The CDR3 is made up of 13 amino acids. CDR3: CASSAQWGDEQFF. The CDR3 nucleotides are TGTGCCAGCAGCGCCCAATGGGGCGATGAGCAGTTCTTC. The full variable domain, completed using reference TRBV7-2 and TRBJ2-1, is GAGVSQSPSNKVTEKGKDVELRCDPISGHTALYWYRQSLGQGLEFLIYFQGNSAPDKSGLPSDRFSAERTGGSVSTLTIQRTQQEDSAVYLCASSAQWGDEQFFGPGTRLTVL.

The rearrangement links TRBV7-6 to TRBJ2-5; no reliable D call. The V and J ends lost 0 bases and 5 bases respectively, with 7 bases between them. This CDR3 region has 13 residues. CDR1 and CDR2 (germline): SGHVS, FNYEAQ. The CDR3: CASSLAARETQYF. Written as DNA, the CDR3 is TGTGCCAGCAGCTTAGCGGCGAGGGAGACCCAGTACTTC.

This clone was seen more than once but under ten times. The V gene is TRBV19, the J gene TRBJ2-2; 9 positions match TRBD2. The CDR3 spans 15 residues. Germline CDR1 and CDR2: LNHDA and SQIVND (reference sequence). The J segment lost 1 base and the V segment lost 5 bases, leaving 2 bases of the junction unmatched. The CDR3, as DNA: TGTGCCAGTAGTCATAGCGGGAGGAACACCGGGGAGCTGTTTTTT. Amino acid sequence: CASSHSGRNTGELFF.

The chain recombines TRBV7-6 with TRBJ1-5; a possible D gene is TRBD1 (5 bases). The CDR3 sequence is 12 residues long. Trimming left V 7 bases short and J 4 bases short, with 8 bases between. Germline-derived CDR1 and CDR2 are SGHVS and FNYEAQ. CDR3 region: CASKTGNQPQHF. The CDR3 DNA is TGTGCCAGCAAAACAGGAAATCAGCCCCAGCATTTT.

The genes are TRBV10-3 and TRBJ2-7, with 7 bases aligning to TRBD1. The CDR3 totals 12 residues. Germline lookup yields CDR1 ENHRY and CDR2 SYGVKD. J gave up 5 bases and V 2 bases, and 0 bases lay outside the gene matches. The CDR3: CAISETGDEQYF. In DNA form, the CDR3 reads TGTGCCATCAGTGAGACAGGGGACGAGCAGTACTTC.

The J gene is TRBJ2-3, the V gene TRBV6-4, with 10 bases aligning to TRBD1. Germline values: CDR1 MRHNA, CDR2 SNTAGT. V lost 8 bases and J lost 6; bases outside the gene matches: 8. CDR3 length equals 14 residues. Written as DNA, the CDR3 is TGTGCCAGCTCCCGGGGGGGACAGGGGGATACGCAGTATTTT. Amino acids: CASSRGGQGDTQYF.

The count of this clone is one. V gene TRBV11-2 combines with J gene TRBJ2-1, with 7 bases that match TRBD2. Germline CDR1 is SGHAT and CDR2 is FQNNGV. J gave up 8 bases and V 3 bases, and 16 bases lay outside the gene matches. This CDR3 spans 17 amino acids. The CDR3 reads CASSFRLLAVSGDEQFF. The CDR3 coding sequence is TGTGCCAGCAGCTTCCGACTATTGGCGGTCAGCGGGGATGAGCAGTTCTTC.

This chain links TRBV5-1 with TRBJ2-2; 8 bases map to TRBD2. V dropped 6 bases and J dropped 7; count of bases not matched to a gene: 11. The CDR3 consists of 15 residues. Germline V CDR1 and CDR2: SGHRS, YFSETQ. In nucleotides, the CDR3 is TGCGCCAGCACTCCCGGGGGGGAATACGGCGGGGAGCTGTTTTTT. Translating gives CASTPGGEYGGELFF.

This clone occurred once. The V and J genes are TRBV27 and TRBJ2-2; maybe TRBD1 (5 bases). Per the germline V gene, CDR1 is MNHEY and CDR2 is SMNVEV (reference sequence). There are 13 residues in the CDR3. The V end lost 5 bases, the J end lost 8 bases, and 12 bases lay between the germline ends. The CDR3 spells CASSLQGKGELFF. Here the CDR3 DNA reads TGTGCCAGCAGTCTCCAGGGAAAAGGGGAGCTGTTTTTT.

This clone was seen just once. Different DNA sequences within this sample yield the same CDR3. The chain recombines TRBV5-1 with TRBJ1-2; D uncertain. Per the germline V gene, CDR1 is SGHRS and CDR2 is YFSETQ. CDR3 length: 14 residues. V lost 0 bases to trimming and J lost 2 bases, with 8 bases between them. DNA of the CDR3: TGCGCCAGCAGCTTGGGCGGGGAGAACTATGGCTACACCTTC. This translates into CASSLGGENYGYTF.

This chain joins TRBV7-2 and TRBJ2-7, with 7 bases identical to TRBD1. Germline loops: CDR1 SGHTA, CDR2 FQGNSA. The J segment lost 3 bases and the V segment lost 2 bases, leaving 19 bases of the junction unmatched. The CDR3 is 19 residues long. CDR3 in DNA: TGTGCCAGCAGCTTATGGGTCCGCCCCCGGGACAGAGACTTCTACGAGCAGTACTTC. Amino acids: CASSLWVRPRDRDFYEQYF.

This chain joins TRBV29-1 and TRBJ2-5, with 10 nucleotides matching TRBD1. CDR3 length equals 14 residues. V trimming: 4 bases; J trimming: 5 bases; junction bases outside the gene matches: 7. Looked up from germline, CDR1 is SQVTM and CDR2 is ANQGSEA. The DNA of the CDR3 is TGCAGCGTTGGGGGGACAGGGGCGGGGGAGACCCAGTACTTC. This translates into CSVGGTGAGETQYF.

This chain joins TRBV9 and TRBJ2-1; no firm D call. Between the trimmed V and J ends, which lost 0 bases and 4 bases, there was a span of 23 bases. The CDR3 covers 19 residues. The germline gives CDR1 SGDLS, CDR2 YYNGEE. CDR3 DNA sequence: TGTGCCAGCAGCGTAGCTTTAAGGTCTGAGGCCGTTTCGTACAATGAGCAGTTCTTC. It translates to CASSVALRSEAVSYNEQFF.